Sequencing of this T cell receptor beta chain was carried out in a study of beta chain features in type 1 diabetes. This clone has a handful of counts. Its specificity is not known. Study-level results: Overrepresentation of cells with high TCR expression could result from cDNA sequencing. For Type 1 diabetes patients, all four CD4+ subsets carried TCRB CDR3s that were moderately but significantly shorter. VDJ junctions in type 1 diabetes patients carried more deletions and fewer insertions.

Since all of the isolated RNA was reverse transcribed, expressed TCRB transcripts were what got sequenced. Sequenced by immunoSEQ multiplex PCR; TCRdb stores in-frame clones only, minus some. The sample lists under 800,000 clones; around 15% were seen once. V lost 6 bases and J lost 4; bases outside the gene matches: 4. Germline lookup yields CDR1 ENHRY and CDR2 SYGVKD. This CDR3 has 14 residues. The material sequenced was naive CD4+ T cells from blood. V is TRBV10-3 and J is TRBJ2-3; 10 bases map to TRBD2. The source of this sequence is a man younger than 35 in good health. CDR3 nucleotide sequence: TGTGCCATCAGCAGGACTAGCGGAGCAGATACGCAGTATTTT. Residues: CAISRTSGADTQYF.